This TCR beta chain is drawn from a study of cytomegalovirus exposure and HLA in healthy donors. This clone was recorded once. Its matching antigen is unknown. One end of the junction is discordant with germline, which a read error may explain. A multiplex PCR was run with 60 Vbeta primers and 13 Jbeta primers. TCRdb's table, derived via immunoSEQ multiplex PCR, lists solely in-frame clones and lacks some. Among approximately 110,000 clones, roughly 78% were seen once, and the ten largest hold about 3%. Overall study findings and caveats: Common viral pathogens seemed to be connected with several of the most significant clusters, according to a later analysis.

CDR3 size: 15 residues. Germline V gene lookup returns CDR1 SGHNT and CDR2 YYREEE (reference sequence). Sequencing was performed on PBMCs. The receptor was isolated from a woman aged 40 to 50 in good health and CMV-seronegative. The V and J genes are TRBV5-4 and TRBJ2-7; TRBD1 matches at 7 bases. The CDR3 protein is CASSLVPTGAHEQYF. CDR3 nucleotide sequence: TGTGCCAGCAGTTTGGTCCCTACAGGGGCCCACGAGCAGTACTTC.